This TCR beta chain comes out of a study of molecular identifiers for immune sequencing clone quantification. Across the study: In the replicates, RNA derived from around 18,000 or 91,000 naive CD8 cells was divided into five parts, and four were sequenced.

Regarding the study as a whole: Amid around 900,000 naive cells, spiked Jurkat TCR RNA from one cell was reportedly still detectable. Because of identical TCR molecules sharing a barcode, sizes of highly expanded clones could be underestimated.

Between the trimmed V and J ends, which lost 1 base and 6 bases, there was a span of 9 bases. CDR1 and CDR2 (germline): MNHEY, SVGAGI. CDR3 length equals 14 residues. This clonotype was recorded many times. Its matching antigen is unknown. Methods described previously, with TCR primers listed, were used for bulk TCR libraries. A single record per CDR3 protein comes from TCRdb applying MiXCR to the PCR reads. The sample yields more than 250,000 distinct CDR3 sequences, about a fifth seen once. This chain uses TRBV6-5 with TRBJ2-2; D not resolved. The sample was naive CD8+ T cells from blood, with Jurkat cell RNA spiked in. Regarding subset: FACS-sorted CD8+CD4-CCR7+CD45RA+ naive T cells. The source of this sequence is a human donor in good health. Some libraries in this study had Jurkat cell RNA spiked in. The CDR3 protein is CASSYFDLAGELFF. DNA for the CDR3: TGTGCCAGCAGTTACTTCGACTTAGCCGGGGAGCTGTTTTTT.